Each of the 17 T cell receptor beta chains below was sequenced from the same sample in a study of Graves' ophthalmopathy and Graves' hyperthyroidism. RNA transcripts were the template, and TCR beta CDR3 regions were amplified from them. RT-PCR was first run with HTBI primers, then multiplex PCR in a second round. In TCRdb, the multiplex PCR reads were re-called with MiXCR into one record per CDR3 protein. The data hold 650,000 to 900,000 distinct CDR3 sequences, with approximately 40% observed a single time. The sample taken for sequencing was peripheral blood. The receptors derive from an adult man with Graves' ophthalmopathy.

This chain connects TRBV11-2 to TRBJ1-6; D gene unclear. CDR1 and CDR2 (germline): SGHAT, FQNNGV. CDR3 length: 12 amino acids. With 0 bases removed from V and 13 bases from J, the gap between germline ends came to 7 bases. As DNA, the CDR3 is TGTGCCAGCAGCTTAGACGATCAGCCCCTCCACTTT. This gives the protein CASSLDDQPLHF.

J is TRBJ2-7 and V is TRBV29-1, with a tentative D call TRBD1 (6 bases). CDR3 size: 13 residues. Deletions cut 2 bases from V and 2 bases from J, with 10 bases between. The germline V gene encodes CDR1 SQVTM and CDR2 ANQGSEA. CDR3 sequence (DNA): TGCAGCGTTGAAACAGGGCCGGCCTACGAGCAGTACTTC. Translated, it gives CSVETGPAYEQYF.

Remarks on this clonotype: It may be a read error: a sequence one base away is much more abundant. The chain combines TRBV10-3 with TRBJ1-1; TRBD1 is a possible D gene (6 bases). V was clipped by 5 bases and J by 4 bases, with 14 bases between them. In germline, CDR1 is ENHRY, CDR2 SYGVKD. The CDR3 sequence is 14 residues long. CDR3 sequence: CAISTGTHGTEAFF. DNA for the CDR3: TGTGCCATCAGTACAGGGACTCATGGCACTGAAGCTTTCTTT.

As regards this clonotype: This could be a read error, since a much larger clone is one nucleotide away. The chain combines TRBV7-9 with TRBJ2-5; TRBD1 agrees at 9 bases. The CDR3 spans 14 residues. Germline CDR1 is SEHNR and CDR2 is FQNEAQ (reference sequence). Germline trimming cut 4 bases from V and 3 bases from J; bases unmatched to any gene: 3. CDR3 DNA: TGTGCCAGCAGCTCCTGGACAGGGGAAGAGACCCAGTACTTC. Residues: CASSSWTGEETQYF.

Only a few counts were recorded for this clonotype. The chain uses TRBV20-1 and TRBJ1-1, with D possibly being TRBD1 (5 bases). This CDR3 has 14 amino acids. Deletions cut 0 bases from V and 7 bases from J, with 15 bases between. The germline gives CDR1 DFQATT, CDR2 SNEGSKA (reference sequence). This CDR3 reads CSARDLVQVYEAFF. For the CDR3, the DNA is TGCAGTGCTAGAGATCTTGTACAGGTCTATGAAGCTTTCTTT.

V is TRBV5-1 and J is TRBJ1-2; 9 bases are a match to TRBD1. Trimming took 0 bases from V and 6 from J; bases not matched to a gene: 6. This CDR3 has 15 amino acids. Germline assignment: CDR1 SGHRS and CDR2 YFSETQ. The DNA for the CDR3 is TGCGCCAGCAGCTTGGGGGGACAGGGAATTGATGGCTACACCTTC. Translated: CASSLGGQGIDGYTF.

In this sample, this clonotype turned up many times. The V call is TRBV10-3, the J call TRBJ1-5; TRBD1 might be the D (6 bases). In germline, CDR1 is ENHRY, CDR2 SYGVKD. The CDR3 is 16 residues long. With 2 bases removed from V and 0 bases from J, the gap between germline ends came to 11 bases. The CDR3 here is CAISEPGQSSNQPQHF. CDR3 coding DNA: TGTGCCATCAGTGAGCCTGGACAGAGTAGCAATCAGCCCCAGCATTTT.

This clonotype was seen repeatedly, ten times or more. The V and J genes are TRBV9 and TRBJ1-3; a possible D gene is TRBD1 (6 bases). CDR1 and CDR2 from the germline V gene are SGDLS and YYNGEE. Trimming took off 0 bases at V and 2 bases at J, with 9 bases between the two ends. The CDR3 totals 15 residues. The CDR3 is CASSVGQETGNTIYF. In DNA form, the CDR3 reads TGTGCCAGCAGCGTAGGACAGGAGACTGGAAACACCATATATTTT.

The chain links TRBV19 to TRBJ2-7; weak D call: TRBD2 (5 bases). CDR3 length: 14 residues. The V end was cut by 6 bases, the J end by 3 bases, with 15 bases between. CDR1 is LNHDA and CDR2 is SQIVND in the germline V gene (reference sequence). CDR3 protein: CASSAGTALYEQYF. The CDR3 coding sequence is TGTGCCAGTAGCGCGGGCACGGCCCTCTACGAGCAGTACTTC. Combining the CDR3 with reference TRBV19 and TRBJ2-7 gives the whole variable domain DGGITQSPKYLFRKEGQNVTLSCEQNLNHDAMYWYRQDPGQGLRLIYYSQIVNDFQKGDIAEGYSVSREKKESFPLTVTSAQKNPTAFYLCASSAGTALYEQYFGPGTRLTVT.

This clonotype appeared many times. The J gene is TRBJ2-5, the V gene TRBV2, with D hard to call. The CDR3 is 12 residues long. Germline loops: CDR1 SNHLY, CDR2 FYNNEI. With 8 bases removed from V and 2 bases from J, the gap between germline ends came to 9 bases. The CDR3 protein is CASGVSQETQYF. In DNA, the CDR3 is TGTGCCAGCGGCGTTTCACAAGAGACCCAGTACTTC.

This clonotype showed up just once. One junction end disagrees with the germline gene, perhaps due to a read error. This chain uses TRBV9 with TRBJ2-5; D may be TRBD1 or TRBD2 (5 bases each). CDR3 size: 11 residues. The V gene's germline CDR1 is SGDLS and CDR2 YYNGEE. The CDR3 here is CASSMPGTLFF. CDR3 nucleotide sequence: TGTGCCAGCAGCATGCCCGGGACGCTCTTCTTC.

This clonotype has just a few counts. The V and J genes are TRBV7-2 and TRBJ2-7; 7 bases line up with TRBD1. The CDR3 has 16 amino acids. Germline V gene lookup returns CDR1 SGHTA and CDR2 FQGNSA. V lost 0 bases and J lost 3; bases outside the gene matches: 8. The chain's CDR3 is CASSLAQGIGGYEQYF. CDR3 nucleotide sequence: TGTGCCAGCAGCTTAGCACAGGGGATTGGTGGCTACGAGCAGTACTTC.

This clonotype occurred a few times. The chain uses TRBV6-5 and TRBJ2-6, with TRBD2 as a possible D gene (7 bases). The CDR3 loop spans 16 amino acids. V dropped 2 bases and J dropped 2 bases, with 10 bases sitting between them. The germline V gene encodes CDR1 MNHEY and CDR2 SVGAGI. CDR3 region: CASSYGGGTGANVLTF. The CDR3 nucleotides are TGTGCCAGCAGTTACGGGGGGGGCACTGGGGCCAACGTCCTGACTTTC.

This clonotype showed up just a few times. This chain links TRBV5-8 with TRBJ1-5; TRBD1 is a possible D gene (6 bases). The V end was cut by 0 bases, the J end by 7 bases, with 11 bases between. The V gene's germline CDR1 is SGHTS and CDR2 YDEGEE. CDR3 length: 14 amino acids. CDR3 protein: CASSLGGRRQPQHF. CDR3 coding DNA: TGTGCCAGCAGCTTGGGGGGGCGGCGGCAGCCCCAGCATTTT.

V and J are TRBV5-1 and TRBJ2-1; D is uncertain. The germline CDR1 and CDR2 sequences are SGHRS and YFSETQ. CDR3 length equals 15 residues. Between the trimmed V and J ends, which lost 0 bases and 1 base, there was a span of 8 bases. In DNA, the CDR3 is TGCGCCAGCAGCTTGGTCCTGGGTTCCTACAATGAGCAGTTCTTC. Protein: CASSLVLGSYNEQFF.

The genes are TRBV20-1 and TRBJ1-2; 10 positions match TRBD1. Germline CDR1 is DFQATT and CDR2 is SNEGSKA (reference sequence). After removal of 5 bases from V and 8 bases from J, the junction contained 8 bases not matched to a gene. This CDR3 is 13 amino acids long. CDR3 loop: CSAPWGQGFGYTF. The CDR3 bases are TGCAGTGCTCCCTGGGGACAGGGGTTCGGCTACACCTTC.

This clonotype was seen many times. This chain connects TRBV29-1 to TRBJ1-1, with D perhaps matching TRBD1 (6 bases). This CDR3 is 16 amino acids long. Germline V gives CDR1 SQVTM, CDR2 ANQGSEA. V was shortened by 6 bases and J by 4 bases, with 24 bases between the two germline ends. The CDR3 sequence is CSVGDTGIGESTEAFF. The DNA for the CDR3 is TGCAGCGTGGGGGACACAGGGATTGGCGAGTCCACTGAAGCTTTCTTT.